The 8 T cell receptor beta chains below come from one sample, sequenced in a study of blood T cell repertoires in COVID-19. TCRdb keeps only in-frame clones here, not all; method: immunoSEQ multiplex PCR. The sample includes 250,000 to 300,000 clones, roughly nine tenths of them seen just once. Sequences were obtained from PBMCs or T cells enriched from blood (not recorded which). These receptors were taken from a woman aged 40 to 50 who had recovered from COVID-19.

This clone was observed a handful of times. The V call is TRBV27, the J call TRBJ1-2; D unresolved. The V end lost 8 bases, the J end lost 2 bases, and 15 bases lay between the germline ends. This CDR3 region has 14 residues. Germline CDR1 MNHEY, CDR2 SMNVEV (reference sequence). The CDR3 DNA sequence: TGTGCCAGCGCCCTAAGTTTCGGGAACTATGGCTACACCTTC. Residues: CASALSFGNYGYTF.

The CDR3 DNA is TGTGCCAGCAGCCGCGATGGGCCCCCCTTCGAGCAGTACTTC. This codes for CASSRDGPPFEQYF. The V gene is TRBV3-1 (or the pseudogene TRBV3-2), the J gene TRBJ2-7; D is uncertain. The CDR3 is made up of 14 amino acids. The V and J ends lost 4 bases and 6 bases respectively, with 16 bases between them. Germline V CDR1 and CDR2: LGHDT, YNNKEL (reference sequence).

The rearrangement links TRBV30 to TRBJ1-3; the D is unclear. This CDR3 region has 15 residues. Germline-derived CDR1 and CDR2 are GTSNPN and SVGIG (reference sequence). V lost 3 bases and J 0 bases, leaving 12 bases between the germline ends. Here the CDR3 DNA reads TGTGCCTGGAGGGCCCTACAGAGCTCTGGAAACACCATATATTTT. It yields the protein CAWRALQSSGNTIYF.

This sequence joins TRBV7-9 and TRBJ1-2; 8 bases map to TRBD1. Germline V gives CDR1 SEHNR, CDR2 FQNEAQ (reference sequence). This CDR3 has 13 residues. V shed 5 bases, J shed 4 bases, and the junction held 3 bases outside the gene matches. The CDR3 DNA follows: TGTGCCAGCAGCGTGGACAGGGCCTATGGCTACACCTTC. Translation: CASSVDRAYGYTF. The full variable domain, with the rest looked up from reference TRBV7-9 and TRBJ1-2, is DTGVSQNPRHKITKRGQNVTFRCDPISEHNRLYWYRQTLGQGPEFLTYFQNEAQLEKSRLLSDRFSAERPKGSFSTLEIQRTEQGDSAMYLCASSVDRAYGYTFGSGTRLTVV.

The DNA for the CDR3 is TGTGCCAGCAGCGTCGGACAGGGAACTGGGGCCAACGTCCTGACTTTC. Protein sequence: CASSVGQGTGANVLTF. The chain links TRBV9 to TRBJ2-6, with TRBD1 matching over 8 bases. The CDR3 loop spans 16 amino acids. The germline V gene encodes CDR1 SGDLS and CDR2 YYNGEE. Losses at the gene ends were 2 bases for V and 2 bases for J; bases not matched to a gene: 3.

The rearrangement uses TRBV19 and TRBJ2-6, with a possible D match to TRBD1 (5 bases). V dropped 6 bases and J dropped 0 bases, with 9 bases sitting between them. The germline V gene has CDR1 LNHDA and CDR2 SQIVND (reference sequence). The CDR3 has 15 amino acids. This chain's CDR3 is CASSGHSSGANVLTF. In DNA, the CDR3 is TGTGCCAGTAGCGGACACAGCTCTGGGGCCAACGTCCTGACTTTC.

Only one count was recorded for this clone. The genes are TRBV7-3 and TRBJ2-3; 7 positions agree with TRBD2. Germline V lookup: CDR1 SGHTA, CDR2 FQGTGA. This CDR3 contains 14 residues. Germline trimming cut 4 bases from V and 2 bases from J; bases unmatched to any gene: 3. The CDR3 nucleotides are TGTGCCAGCAGCTCGGGGGGATCCACAGATACGCAGTATTTT. This sequence encodes CASSSGGSTDTQYF.

The chain carries TRBV5-5 and TRBJ2-5, with D perhaps matching TRBD2 (6 bases). Trimming took 4 bases from V and 4 from J, leaving 11 bases between them. CDR3 size: 13 residues. The germline V gene encodes CDR1 SGHKS and CDR2 YYEKEE (reference sequence). The CDR3 region is CASSVVGLETQYF. The CDR3 coding sequence is TGTGCCAGCAGCGTGGTGGGACTAGAGACCCAGTACTTC.